A selection of T cell receptor beta chains follows, all from one sample in a study of graft-versus-host responses after intestinal transplantation. Sequencing was performed with immunoSEQ multiplex PCR; in TCRdb, only in-frame clones are kept and a portion is missing. This sample carries tens of thousands of clones, about nine tenths of them seen once, and the ten largest clones take 2% to 2.5%. These receptors have no known antigen. Sequencing was performed on unstimulated CD4+ T cells sorted from spleen or lymph node cells, taken before transplant. Every receptor here comes from a human donor who was the organ donor for an intestinal transplant. CDR3s include the opening cysteine and the closing phenylalanine or tryptophan. Each record gives: D gene, clone size, V gene, J gene, CDR3 protein, CDR3 DNA. D genes are given only for firm matches. Size is omitted from some rows. Given values are once, few, many or a class for expanded clones.

d_gene: NA; abundance: NA; v_gene: TRBV19; j_gene: TRBJ1-4; CDR3aa: CASSISLGTGNEKLFF; CDR3nt: TGTGCCAGTAGTATCTCGCTAGGGACGGGTAATGAAAAACTGTTTTTT
d_gene: TRBD2; abundance: NA; v_gene: TRBV28; j_gene: TRBJ2-3; CDR3aa: CASSSSGRAADTQYF; CDR3nt: TGTGCCAGCAGTTCTAGCGGGAGGGCCGCAGATACGCAGTATTTT
d_gene: TRBD2; abundance: NA; v_gene: TRBV28; j_gene: TRBJ2-3; CDR3aa: CASSLDAGTSGRAFTDTQYF; CDR3nt: TGTGCCAGCAGTTTAGATGCCGGGACTAGCGGGAGGGCCTTCACAGATACGCAGTATTTT
d_gene: NA; abundance: NA; v_gene: TRBV2; j_gene: TRBJ1-1; CDR3aa: CASSGEPMNTEAFF; CDR3nt: TGTGCCAGCAGTGGCGAACCCATGAACACTGAAGCTTTCTTT
d_gene: TRBD1; abundance: NA; v_gene: TRBV27; j_gene: TRBJ2-5; CDR3aa: CASSSNQRLGQTQETQYF; CDR3nt: TGTGCCAGCAGTTCAAACCAACGCCTGGGACAGACACAAGAGACCCAGTACTTC
d_gene: NA; abundance: NA; v_gene: TRBV5-1; j_gene: TRBJ2-2; CDR3aa: CASSLGSVLTGELFF; CDR3nt: TGCGCCAGCAGCTTGGGGTCGGTCCTCACCGGGGAGCTGTTTTTT
d_gene: NA; abundance: once; v_gene: TRBV2; j_gene: TRBJ2-3; CDR3aa: CASVPGDTQYF; CDR3nt: TGTGCCAGCGTTCCGGGAGATACGCAGTATTTT
d_gene: NA; abundance: NA; v_gene: TRBV28; j_gene: TRBJ2-1; CDR3aa: CASSLIGYNEQFF; CDR3nt: TGTGCCAGCAGTTTGATAGGGTACAATGAGCAGTTCTTC
d_gene: NA; abundance: NA; v_gene: TRBV28; j_gene: TRBJ2-7; CDR3aa: CASSLLWYEQYF; CDR3nt: TGTGCCAGCAGTTTATTGTGGTACGAGCAGTACTTC
d_gene: NA; abundance: NA; v_gene: TRBV19; j_gene: TRBJ2-7; CDR3aa: CASSISSFYEQYF; CDR3nt: TGTGCCAGTAGTATATCATCCTTCTACGAGCAGTACTTC